What follows are 4 T cell receptor beta chains derived from one specimen sequenced in a study of cytomegalovirus exposure and HLA in healthy donors (dated by TCRdb to 2016 to 2017). Library prep was done by the immunoSEQ multiplex PCR assay. For the multiplex PCR, a mixture combining 60 forward primers for TCR Vbeta segments and 13 reverse primers for TCR Jbeta segments was used. TCRdb obtained this table from immuneACCESS and retained in-frame rearrangements with V and J assigned. These tables miss some clones; where compared with another copy, unresolved V genes account for less than half of the shortfall, and the remainder is unexplained. This sample has about 110,000 clones in its table, and approximately 71% of those were observed once. The top ten hold approximately 8.4% of the sample. Source material: PBMCs. These receptors all stem from a man aged 35 to 55 in good health and CMV-seronegative.

The chain employs TRBV7-9 and TRBJ1-4; D is ambiguous. The CDR3 contains 12 residues. CDR1 is SEHNR, CDR2 FQNEAQ, per germline (reference sequence). Trimming left V 8 bases short and J 8 bases short, with 12 bases between. This CDR3 reads CASSPRREKLFF. In nucleotides, the CDR3 is TGTGCCAGCTCTCCTAGGAGGGAAAAACTGTTTTTT.

V and J are TRBV18 and TRBJ2-7; no clear D gene. Trimming removed 2 bases from V and 3 bases from J, with 14 bases in between. This CDR3 is 15 amino acids long. Germline lookup yields CDR1 KGHSH and CDR2 LQKENI. In nucleotides, the CDR3 is TGTGCCAGCTCACCATCGCATTCTCGGAGCTACGAGCAGTACTTC. The encoded protein is CASSPSHSRSYEQYF. Complete variable domain (other parts from reference TRBV18 and TRBJ2-7): NAGVMQNPRHLVRRRGQEARLRCSPMKGHSHVYWYRQLPEEGLKFMVYLQKENIIDESGMPKERFSAEFPKEGPSILRIQQVVRGDSAAYFCASSPSHSRSYEQYFGPGTRLTVT.

The chain's CDR3 is CAWSMGQSGGSYEQYF. CDR3 bases: TGTGCCTGGAGTATGGGACAAAGTGGGGGATCCTACGAGCAGTACTTC. The V gene is TRBV30, the J gene TRBJ2-7; TRBD1 is a possible D gene (6 bases). V was clipped by 2 bases and J by 1 base, with 18 bases between them. This CDR3 contains 16 residues. CDR1 GTSNPN and CDR2 SVGIG come from the germline V gene (reference sequence).

The V gene is TRBV7-2, the J gene TRBJ1-1; TRBD1 might be the D (5 bases). V lost 5 bases, J lost 0 bases, and 19 bases lay in between. From germline, CDR1 is SGHTA and CDR2 FQGNSA. This CDR3 spans 17 amino acids. Here the CDR3 DNA reads TGTGCCAGCAGCCCATATTCGTGGGGGGATATGAACACTGAAGCTTTCTTT. As protein: CASSPYSWGDMNTEAFF.